The rows below give T cell receptor beta chains drawn from one sample of a study of cytomegalovirus exposure and HLA in healthy donors. Here immunoSEQ multiplex PCR was the method, and the copy in TCRdb shows in-frame clones only, minus some. The sample yields around 180,000 clones, more than 70% seen once. Sequenced: PBMCs. Receptor source: a boy aged 5-17 years in good health and CMV-seronegative. Both conserved end residues are part of each CDR3. D genes are given only for firm matches. A clone size is listed for some rows: how often the clone was seen (once, few, many), or a class if it is expanded.

D gene	V gene	J gene	clone size	CDR3 protein	CDR3 DNA
TRBD2	TRBV4-3	TRBJ2-3	-	CASSQGGLAGGSTDTQYF	TGCGCCAGCAGCCAAGGGGGCCTAGCGGGGGGGAGCACAGATACGCAGTATTTT
-	TRBV2	TRBJ2-2	-	CASSPGGIGRELFF	TGTGCCAGCAGTCCCGGAGGCATCGGGCGGGAGCTGTTTTTT
-	TRBV7-9	TRBJ2-5	-	CSSSSPKETQYF	TGTTCCAGCAGCTCCCCTAAGGAGACCCAGTACTTC
-	TRBV4-1	TRBJ1-2	-	CASSQDATAYGYTF	TGCGCCAGCAGCCAAGATGCGACAGCATATGGCTACACCTTC
-	TRBV4-3	TRBJ2-7	-	CASSQDNSPSYEQYF	TGCGCCAGCAGCCAAGACAACAGCCCCTCCTACGAGCAGTACTTC
TRBD1	TRBV2	TRBJ2-3	once	CASRKDRGRGDTQYF	TGTGCCAGCAGGAAGGACAGGGGGCGGGGGGATACGCAGTATTTT
-	TRBV23-1	TRBJ1-5	-	CASSQSGVRSNQPQHF	TGCGCCAGCAGTCAATCGGGAGTAAGGTCTAATCAGCCCCAGCATTTT
TRBD1	TRBV2	TRBJ1-4	-	CASRTDRGEKLFF	TGTGCCAGCAGAACCGACAGGGGGGAAAAACTGTTTTTT
-	TRBV5-4	TRBJ2-7	-	CASSLGDNSYEQYF	TGTGCCAGCAGCTTGGGGGACAACTCCTACGAGCAGTACTTC
-	TRBV5-1	TRBJ2-7	-	CASSSSYHEQYF	TGCGCCAGCAGCTCCTCTTATCACGAGCAGTACTTC
-	TRBV5-6	TRBJ1-5	-	CASSLRGRSRRLDQHF	TGTGCCAGCAGCTTGAGAGGGCGGTCACGGCGGTTGGACCAGCATTTT
TRBD1	TRBV5-4	TRBJ2-5	-	CASSPGTVQETQYF	TGTGCCAGCAGCCCGGGGACAGTCCAAGAGACCCAGTACTTC
TRBD1	TRBV9	TRBJ1-4	-	CASSVGDRVFTNEKLFF	TGTGCCAGCAGCGTAGGGGACAGGGTATTTACTAATGAAAAACTGTTTTTT
TRBD1	TRBV9	TRBJ1-2	-	CASSFYRDPGGSGYTF	TGTGCCAGCAGCTTCTACCGGGACCCAGGGGGAAGTGGCTACACCTTC
-	TRBV4-1	TRBJ2-6	-	CASSQEGRGSGANVLTF	TGCGCCAGCAGCCAAGAAGGCAGGGGATCTGGGGCCAACGTCCTGACTTTC
TRBD1	TRBV19	TRBJ1-1	-	CASSITGGYTEAFF	TGTGCCAGTAGTATCACAGGGGGTTATACTGAAGCTTTCTTT
-	TRBV5-4	TRBJ1-1	-	CASSLDSGGGTEAFF	TGTGCCAGCAGCTTGGACAGCGGAGGTGGCACTGAAGCTTTCTTT
-	TRBV6-6	TRBJ2-7	-	CATRGAYEQYF	TGTGCCACCCGCGGGGCCTACGAGCAGTACTTC